This T cell receptor beta chain was obtained from a study of T cell responses to AZD1222 COVID-19 vaccine. Study results and caveats: Epitopes outside B.1.351 and B.1.1.7 mutated regions reportedly drew nearly half of spike TCRs. The study found vaccine-associated CD4 TCRs spanning spike, dominant at 160-218 and 743-854. Without day 14 samples, only post-peak T cell repertoires were studied.

The table came from immunoSEQ multiplex PCR; TCRdb's copy has only in-frame clones and leaves some out. The sample holds some 140,000 clones; roughly 90% are singletons and the top ten take 4.5% to 7%. Turning to this clone: The antigen is not known.

The starting material was peripheral blood, obtained 28 days after the second AZD1222 dose. This receptor was identified in an adult who received the AZD1222 COVID-19 vaccine.

The CDR3 region is CASRLLAGGTEQYF. In DNA, the CDR3 is TGTGCCAGCAGACTACTAGCGGGAGGGACCGAGCAGTACTTC. The V and J genes are TRBV27 and TRBJ2-7; TRBD2 aligns across 13 bases. The germline CDR1 and CDR2 sequences are MNHEY and SMNVEV (reference sequence). V shed 6 bases and J 6 bases; nucleotides not matched to a gene: 5. The CDR3 has 14 amino acids.